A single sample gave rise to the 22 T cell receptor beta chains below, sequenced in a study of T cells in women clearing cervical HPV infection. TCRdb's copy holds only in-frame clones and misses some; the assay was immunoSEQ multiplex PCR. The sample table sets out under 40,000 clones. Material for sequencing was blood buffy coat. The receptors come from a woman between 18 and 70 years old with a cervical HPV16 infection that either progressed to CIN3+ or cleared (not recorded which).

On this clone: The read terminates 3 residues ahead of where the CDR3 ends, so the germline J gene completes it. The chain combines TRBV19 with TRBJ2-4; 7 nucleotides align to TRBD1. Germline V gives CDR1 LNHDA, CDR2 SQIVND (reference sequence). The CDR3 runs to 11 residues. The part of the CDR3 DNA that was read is TGTGCCAGTAGCGACAGGGTCCGT. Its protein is CASSDRVR. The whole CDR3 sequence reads CASSDRVRQYF.

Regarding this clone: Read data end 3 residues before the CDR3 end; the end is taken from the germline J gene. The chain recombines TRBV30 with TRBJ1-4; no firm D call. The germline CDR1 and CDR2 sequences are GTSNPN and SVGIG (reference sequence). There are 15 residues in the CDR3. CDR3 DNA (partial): TGTGCCTGGAGTGTAGGCAGGTCCTATAATTCACCA. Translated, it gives CAWSVGRSYNSP. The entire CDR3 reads CAWSVGRSYNSPLFF.

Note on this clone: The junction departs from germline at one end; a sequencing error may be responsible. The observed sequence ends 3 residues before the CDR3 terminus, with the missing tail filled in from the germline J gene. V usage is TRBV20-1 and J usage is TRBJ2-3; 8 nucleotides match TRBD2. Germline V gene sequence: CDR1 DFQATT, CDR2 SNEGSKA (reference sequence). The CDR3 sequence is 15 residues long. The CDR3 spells CSAKLFSGTSETQYF. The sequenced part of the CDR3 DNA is TGCAGTGCTAAGCTCTTTAGCGGGACATCAGAGACG.

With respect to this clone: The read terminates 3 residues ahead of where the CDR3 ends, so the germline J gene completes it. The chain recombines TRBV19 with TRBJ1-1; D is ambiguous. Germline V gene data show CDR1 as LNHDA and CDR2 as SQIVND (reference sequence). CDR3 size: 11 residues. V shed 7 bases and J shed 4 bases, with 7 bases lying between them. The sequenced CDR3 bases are TGTGCCAGTAAGGAGGGCACTGAA. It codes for CASKEGTE. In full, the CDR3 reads CASKEGTEAFF.

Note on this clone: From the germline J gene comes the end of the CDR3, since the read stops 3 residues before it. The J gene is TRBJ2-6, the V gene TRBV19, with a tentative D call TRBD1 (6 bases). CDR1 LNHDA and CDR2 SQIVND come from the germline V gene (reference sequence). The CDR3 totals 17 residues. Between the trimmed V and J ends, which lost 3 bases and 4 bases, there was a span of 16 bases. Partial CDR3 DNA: TGTGCCAGTAGTATGGGGGCCGCCAGAACCGGGGCCAACGTC. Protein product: CASSMGAARTGANV. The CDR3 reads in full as CASSMGAARTGANVLTF. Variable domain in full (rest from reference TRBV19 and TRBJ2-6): DGGITQSPKYLFRKEGQNVTLSCEQNLNHDAMYWYRQDPGQGLRLIYYSQIVNDFQKGDIAEGYSVSREKKESFPLTVTSAQKNPTAFYLCASSMGAARTGANVLTFGAGSRLTVL.

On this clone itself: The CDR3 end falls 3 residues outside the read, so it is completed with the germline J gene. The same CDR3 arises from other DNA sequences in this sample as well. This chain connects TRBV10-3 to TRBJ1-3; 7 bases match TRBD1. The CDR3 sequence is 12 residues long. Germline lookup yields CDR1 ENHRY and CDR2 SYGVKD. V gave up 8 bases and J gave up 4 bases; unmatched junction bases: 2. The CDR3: CAIEGGGNTIYF. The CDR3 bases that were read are TGTGCCATCGAAGGGGGCGGAAACACC.

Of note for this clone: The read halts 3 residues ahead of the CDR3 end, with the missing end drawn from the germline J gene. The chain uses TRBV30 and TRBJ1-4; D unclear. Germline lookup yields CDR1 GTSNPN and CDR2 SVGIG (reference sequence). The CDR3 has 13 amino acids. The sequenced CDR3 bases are TGTGCCTGGAGGAGACAAAATAATTCACCA. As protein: CAWRRQNNSP. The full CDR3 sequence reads CAWRRQNNSPLFF.

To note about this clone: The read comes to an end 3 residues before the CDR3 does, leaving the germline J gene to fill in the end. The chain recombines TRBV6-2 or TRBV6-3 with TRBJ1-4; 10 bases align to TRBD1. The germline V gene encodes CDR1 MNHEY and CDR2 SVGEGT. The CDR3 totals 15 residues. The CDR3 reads CASSYGGTGATPLFF. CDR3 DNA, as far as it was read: TGTGCCAGCAGTTACGGAGGGACAGGGGCGACACCA.

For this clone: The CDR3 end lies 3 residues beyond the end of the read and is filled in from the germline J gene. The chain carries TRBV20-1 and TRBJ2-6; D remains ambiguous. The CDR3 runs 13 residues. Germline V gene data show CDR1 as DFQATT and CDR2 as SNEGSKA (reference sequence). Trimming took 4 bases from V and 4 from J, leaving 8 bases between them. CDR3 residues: CSATVPGANVLTF. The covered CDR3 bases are TGCAGTGCTACGGTACCCGGGGCCAACGTC.

The part of the CDR3 DNA that was read is TGCAGTGCTAGAGCTAGCGGGAGGGTGAATGAG. Translated, it gives CSARASGRVNE. The CDR3 as a whole reads CSARASGRVNEQFF. This rearrangement joins TRBV20-1 to TRBJ2-1; TRBD2 matches at 12 bases. The read halts 3 residues ahead of the CDR3 end, with the missing end drawn from the germline J gene. The CDR3 has 14 amino acids. Germline V gene sequence: CDR1 DFQATT, CDR2 SNEGSKA (reference sequence). After removal of 1 base from V and 7 bases from J, the junction contained 2 bases not matched to a gene.

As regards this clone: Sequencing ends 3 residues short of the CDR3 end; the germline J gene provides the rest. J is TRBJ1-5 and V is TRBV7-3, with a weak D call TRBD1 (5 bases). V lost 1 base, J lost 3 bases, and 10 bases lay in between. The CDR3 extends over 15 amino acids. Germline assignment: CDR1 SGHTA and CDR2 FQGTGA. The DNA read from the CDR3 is TGTGCCAGCAGCTTAATGGGGGGTGCCAATCAGCCC. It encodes CASSLMGGANQP. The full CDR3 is CASSLMGGANQPQHF.

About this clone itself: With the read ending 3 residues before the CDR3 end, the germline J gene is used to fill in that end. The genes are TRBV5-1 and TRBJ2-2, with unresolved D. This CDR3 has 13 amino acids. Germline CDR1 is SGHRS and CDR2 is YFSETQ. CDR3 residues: CASSLDRSEKLFF. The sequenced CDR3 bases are TGCGCCAGCAGCTTGGACAGAAGTGAAAAG.

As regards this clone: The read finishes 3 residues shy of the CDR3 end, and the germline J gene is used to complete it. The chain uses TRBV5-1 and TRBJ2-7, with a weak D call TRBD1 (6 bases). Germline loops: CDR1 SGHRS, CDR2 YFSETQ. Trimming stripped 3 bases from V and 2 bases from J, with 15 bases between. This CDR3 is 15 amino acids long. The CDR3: CASSWSSGTPYEQYF. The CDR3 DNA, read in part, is TGCGCCAGCAGCTGGAGCTCCGGGACACCCTACGAG.

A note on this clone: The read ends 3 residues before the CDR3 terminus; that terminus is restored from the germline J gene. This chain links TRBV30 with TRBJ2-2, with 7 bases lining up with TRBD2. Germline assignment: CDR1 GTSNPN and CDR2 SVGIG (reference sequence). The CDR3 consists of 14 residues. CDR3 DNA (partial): TGTGCCGGGGTGGGGGGGACCTATAATTCACCG. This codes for CAGVGGTYNSP. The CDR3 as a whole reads CAGVGGTYNSPLFF.

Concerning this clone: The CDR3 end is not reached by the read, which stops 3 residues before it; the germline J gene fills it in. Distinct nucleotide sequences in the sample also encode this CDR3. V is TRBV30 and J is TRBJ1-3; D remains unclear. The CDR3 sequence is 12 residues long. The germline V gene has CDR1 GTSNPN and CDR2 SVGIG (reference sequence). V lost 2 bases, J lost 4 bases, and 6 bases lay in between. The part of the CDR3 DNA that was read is TGTGCCTGGAGTAACGGGGGAAACACC. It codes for CAWSNGGNT. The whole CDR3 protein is CAWSNGGNTIYF.

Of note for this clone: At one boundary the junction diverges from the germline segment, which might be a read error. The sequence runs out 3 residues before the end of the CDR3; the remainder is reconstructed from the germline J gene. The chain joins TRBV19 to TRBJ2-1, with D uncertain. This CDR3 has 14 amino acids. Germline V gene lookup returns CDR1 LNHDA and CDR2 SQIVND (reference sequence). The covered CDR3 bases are TGTGCCAATAGTATAACCCCGGCAGGCGATGAG. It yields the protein CANSITPAGDE. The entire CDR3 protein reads CANSITPAGDEQFF.

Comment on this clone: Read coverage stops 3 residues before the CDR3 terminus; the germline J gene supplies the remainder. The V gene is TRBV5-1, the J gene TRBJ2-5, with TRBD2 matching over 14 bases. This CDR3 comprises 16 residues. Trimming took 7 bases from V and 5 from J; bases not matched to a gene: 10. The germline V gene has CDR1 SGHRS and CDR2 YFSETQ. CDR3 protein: CASSPGLAGGVETQYF. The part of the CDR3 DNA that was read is TGCGCCAGCTCCCCCGGACTAGCGGGGGGCGTGGAGACC.

The CDR3 bases that were read are TGTGCCAGCTCCGACCAGGGAAATGAAAAA. It is translated as CASSDQGNEK. The full CDR3 reads CASSDQGNEKLFF. This rearrangement joins TRBV18 to TRBJ1-4; D is perhaps TRBD1 (5 bases). The read halts 3 residues ahead of the CDR3 end, with the missing end drawn from the germline J gene. The V gene's germline CDR1 is KGHSH and CDR2 LQKENI. Trimming left V 6 bases short and J 5 bases short, with 10 bases between. The CDR3 has 13 amino acids.

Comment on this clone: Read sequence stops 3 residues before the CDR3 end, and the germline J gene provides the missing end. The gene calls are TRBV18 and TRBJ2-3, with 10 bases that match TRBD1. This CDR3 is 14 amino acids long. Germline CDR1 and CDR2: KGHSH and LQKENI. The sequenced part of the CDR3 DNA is TGTGCCAGCTCACCGGTGACAGGGGGCGAGACG. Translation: CASSPVTGGET. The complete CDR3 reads CASSPVTGGETQYF.

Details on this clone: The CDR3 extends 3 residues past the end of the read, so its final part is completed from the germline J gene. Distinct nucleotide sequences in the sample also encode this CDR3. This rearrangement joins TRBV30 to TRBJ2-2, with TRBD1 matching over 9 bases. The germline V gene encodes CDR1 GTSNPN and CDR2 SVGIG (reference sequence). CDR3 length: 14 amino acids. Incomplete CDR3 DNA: TGTGCCTGGAGAGAACAGGGGGCCCGAGAAAAG. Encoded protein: CAWREQGAREK. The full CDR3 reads CAWREQGAREKLFF.

CDR3 bases read: TGTGCCAGCAGCCGAGAGGGGGCGAACACCGGGGAG. This sequence encodes CASSREGANTGE. The entire CDR3 protein is CASSREGANTGELFF. This chain uses TRBV7-2 with TRBJ2-2; tentative D call: TRBD1 (6 bases). The read is 3 residues too short to cover the CDR3 end, so that end is filled in from the germline J gene. This CDR3 is 15 amino acids long. From germline, CDR1 is SGHTA and CDR2 FQGNSA. Deletions cut 5 bases from V and 0 bases from J, with 10 bases between.

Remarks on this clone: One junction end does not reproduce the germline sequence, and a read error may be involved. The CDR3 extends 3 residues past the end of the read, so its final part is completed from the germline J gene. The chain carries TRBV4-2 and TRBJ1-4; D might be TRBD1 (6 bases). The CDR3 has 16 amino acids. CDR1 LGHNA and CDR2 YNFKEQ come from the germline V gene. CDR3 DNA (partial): TGCGCCAGCAGCCAAGATCTATCCAGGGGTGGGGAAAAA. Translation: CASSQDLSRGGEK. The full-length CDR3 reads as CASSQDLSRGGEKLFF.